Here is one TCR beta chain with its context. Its antigen is still unknown. Base qualities are not at hand, and no much larger clone is one base apart. This sample was taken from a study of blood T cell repertoires in COVID-19 (dated by TCRdb to the early 2020s). In the study overall: Collaborator samples came from the United States, Italy and Spain and covered acute and convalescent phases of COVID-19. The prospective study material was composed of cDNA or gDNA derived from T cells, B-cell-depleted T cells, or PBMCs. The dataset comprised deeply sampled blood TCRbeta repertoires from subjects exposed to, actively infected with, or recovered from COVID-19. The repertoires were released in a freely available public database intended as a resource for research on the immune response to SARS-CoV-2. Samples were obtained from the ongoing ImmuneRACE study (first 160 participants) and from 950 to 1,500 subjects provided by 6 global collaborators. Nearly every sample came with metadata listing a de-identified subject ID, COVID-19 status, age in years and sex. Where available, HLA class I and class II types were taken from metadata supplied by the sample provider and were not determined by assay-based typing. Overall results and qualifications from the work: The amount of clinical and demographic metadata varied by source and participant and was provided uncurated.

TCRbeta CDR3 regions were amplified from genomic DNA using the immunoSEQ Assay, a bias-controlled multiplex PCR. For the original study's pipeline: Nucleated cell counts per sample were estimated from amplification of reference gene primers within the assay. Sequence reads were collapsed and filtered to measure the absolute abundance of every unique TCRbeta CDR3 rearrangement. Productive Simpson clonality was computed per sample as the square root of Simpson's diversity index over productive rearrangements. TCRdb stores this immuneACCESS table with in-frame sequences only. Part of the clones is absent; in the studies checked, under half of the shortfall reflects unresolved V genes, and no reason is known for the rest. V and J calls and clone size are as listed in that table; D and trimming were resolved from the DNA. For this sample there are approximately 350,000 clones; 85% to 90% appear just once. Clones ranked in the top ten supply about 1% of the sample.

Enrolling through a virtual design, the prospective study's participants ranged in age from roughly 18 to 90 years and lived across 20 to 30 United States geographic areas. To assign participants to cohorts, the prospective study relied on clinical history that participants themselves reported in a screening survey and a study questionnaire. Recovered participants in ImmuneRACE Cohort 3 were defined as having two consecutive negative NP/OP PCR tests, clearance from a healthcare professional, or resolution of symptoms. Mobile phlebotomists in the prospective study collected whole blood, serum and a nasopharyngeal or oropharyngeal swab from every participant. Prospective study participants could optionally give additional blood draws and questionnaires over an approximately two-month period. Before DNA extraction, prospective study blood samples were shipped either frozen or at room temperature.

CDR1 and CDR2 are read off the germline V gene as SGHRS and YFSETQ. V lost 1 base and J lost 2 bases; the stretch between them is 12 bases long. From the cysteine through the phenylalanine, the CDR3 covers 15 amino acids. Only the CDR3 DNA stays, 45 bases, in frame from base 1. The sequence was collected from a man between 18 and 29 years old who had recovered from COVID-19. The chain employs TRBV5-1 and TRBJ1-2; the D gene remains uncertain. The sequenced sample consisted of PBMCs or T cells enriched from blood (not recorded which). The CDR3 reads CASSLFSGKNYGYTF. At the DNA level, the sequence is TGCGCCAGCAGCTTGTTTTCTGGCAAGAACTATGGCTACACCTTC.